This T cell receptor beta chain stems from a study of blood T cells in healthy people across ages. The CDR3 contains 12 residues. J was trimmed by 4 bases and V by 7 bases; bases with no gene match: 6. Germline values: CDR1 SQVTM, CDR2 ANQGSEA. In regard to this clonotype: Its antigen is undetermined.

Study-wide results and limits: Unknown donor CMV status possibly confounded expanded clonotype changes.

PCR was performed a second time for about 7 to 11 cycles using a sample-barcoded 5' primer and a J-beta primer mix. A 12-random-nucleotide template-switch adaptor tagged each cDNA molecule. TCRdb analysed the 5' RACE reads with MiXCR anew, one entry per CDR3 protein. The table lists about 1.4 million distinct CDR3 sequences, approximately 59% of them singletons. The rearrangement joins TRBV29-1 to TRBJ1-1, with 7 nucleotides matching TRBD1. This clonotype originated in a man aged 18-30 years in good health. Sequencing used blood. CDR3 region: CSAGTVGTEAFF. CDR3 bases: TGCAGCGCCGGGACAGTGGGCACTGAAGCTTTCTTT.